These 26 T cell receptor beta chains came from one sample sequenced in a study of patients and donors after allogeneic stem cell transplantation. Each CDR3 protein is one row after TCRdb ran MiXCR on the RT-PCR reads. The table has roughly 880,000 distinct CDR3 sequences, roughly 18% seen once; the top ten hold 5% to 6.5%. The sequenced sample was blood, either unsorted or a sorted T cell fraction (not recorded which). All receptors derive from a human donor who was either an allogeneic HSCT recipient or a stem cell or donor lymphocyte infusion donor (not recorded which). It is not recorded whose cells these are; they may come from a transplant donor.

This clonotype has just a few counts. This chain joins TRBV2 and TRBJ1-2; 10 bases agree with TRBD1. V shed 3 bases and J 7 bases; nucleotides not matched to a gene: 8. Germline V gives CDR1 SNHLY, CDR2 FYNNEI. This CDR3 is built from 15 residues. In DNA form, the CDR3 reads TGTGCCAGCAGTGATCGGGACAGGGGATACGTTGGCTACACCTTC. Its protein product is CASSDRDRGYVGYTF.

The V call is TRBV24-1, the J call TRBJ1-3; perhaps TRBD1 as D (5 bases). The germline CDR1 and CDR2 sequences are KGHDR and SFDVKD. The length of the CDR3 is 14 residues. The ends were cut back, 7 bases at V and 1 base at J, with 10 bases in the middle. The CDR3 DNA reads TGTGCCACCAGAGGGACGGATTCTGGAAACACCATATATTTT. Protein sequence: CATRGTDSGNTIYF.

V is TRBV3-1 and J is TRBJ2-2; 10 bases agree with TRBD2. Germline V gene data show CDR1 as LGHDT and CDR2 as YNNKEL (reference sequence). The CDR3 has 15 amino acids. V gave up 1 base and J gave up 7 bases; unmatched junction bases: 3. The CDR3 DNA reads TGTGCCAGCAGCCAAGCTAGCGGGAGAAGCGGGGAGCTGTTTTTT. Its translation: CASSQASGRSGELFF.

This clonotype was counted many times. The rearrangement uses TRBV29-1 and TRBJ1-5; D not certain. V was shortened by 4 bases and J by 7 bases, with 14 bases between the two germline ends. The germline V gene has CDR1 SQVTM and CDR2 ANQGSEA. This CDR3 is 13 amino acids long. CDR3 DNA: TGCAGCGTTGCGGGAGCGGGGTCACAGCCCCAGCATTTT. Its protein product is CSVAGAGSQPQHF.

Here the CDR3 reads CASSEGQGPNLVEGYTF. The CDR3 bases are TGTGCCAGCAGTGAGGGACAGGGACCAAATCTGGTGGAGGGCTACACCTTC. The chain is built from TRBV25-1 and TRBJ1-2; 9 bases fit TRBD1. The germline gives CDR1 MGHDK, CDR2 SYGVNS. J gave up 8 bases and V 3 bases, and 16 bases lay outside the gene matches. CDR3 size: 17 residues.

V and J are TRBV10-3 and TRBJ2-7, with 8 positions matching TRBD1. CDR3 size: 15 residues. V shed 0 bases and J 4 bases; nucleotides not matched to a gene: 5. Germline V gene sequence: CDR1 ENHRY, CDR2 SYGVKD. In DNA, the CDR3 is TGTGCCATCAGTGAGTCGAGACAGGGGATATACGAGCAGTACTTC. Its translation is CAISESRQGIYEQYF.

The chain couples TRBV5-1 to TRBJ2-7, with D tentatively TRBD2 (6 bases). The CDR3 is made up of 12 amino acids. Germline CDR1 is SGHRS and CDR2 is YFSETQ. V was pared by 4 bases and J by 3 bases, with 8 bases between. The CDR3, as DNA: TGCGCCAGCAGCGGGGACTTCTACGAGCAGTACTTC. Protein: CASSGDFYEQYF.

This chain joins TRBV7-3 and TRBJ1-1; tentatively, D is TRBD1 (6 bases). Trimming removed 8 bases at V and 6 bases at J, with 19 bases between. The CDR3 is 14 residues long. CDR1 and CDR2 (germline): SGHTA, FQGTGA. The CDR3 here is CASGPGRGRAEAFF. The CDR3 DNA reads TGTGCCAGCGGCCCGGGCAGGGGAAGAGCTGAAGCTTTCTTT.

A few counts support this clonotype. The chain carries TRBV20-1 and TRBJ2-1; the match to TRBD1 covers 8 bases. V lost 4 bases, J lost 1 base, and 6 bases stayed unmatched. CDR1 DFQATT and CDR2 SNEGSKA come from the germline V gene (reference sequence). The CDR3 is 15 residues long. CDR3 nucleotides: TGCAGTGCTACTAAGGGACAGGTGTCCTACAATGAGCAGTTCTTC. The encoded protein is CSATKGQVSYNEQFF.

The CDR3 region has the DNA TGCGCCAGCAGCCAAGATCCCCCGGACAGGGGCCCGCCACGCACCGGGGAGCTGTTTTTT. Its protein product is CASSQDPPDRGPPRTGELFF. This rearrangement joins TRBV4-3 to TRBJ2-2; 9 positions match TRBD1. This CDR3 has 20 residues. CDR1 is LGHNA and CDR2 is YSLEER in the germline V gene. J gave up 4 bases and V 0 bases, and 15 bases lay outside the gene matches.

This clonotype was observed a handful of times. V gene TRBV4-1 combines with J gene TRBJ2-5; no reliable D call. The germline V gene has CDR1 MGHRA and CDR2 YSYEKL. This CDR3 region has 19 residues. With 1 base removed from V and 1 base from J, the gap between germline ends came to 22 bases. The CDR3, as DNA: TGCGCCAGCAGCCAAGTAATCACAGAAGGCGGTATTCCCCAAGAGACCCAGTACTTC. Protein product: CASSQVITEGGIPQETQYF.

This clonotype was seen a few times. CDR3 DNA: TGTGCCAGCTCCGGAACCCCGAACACCGGGGAGCTGTTTTTT. It encodes CASSGTPNTGELFF. The chain links TRBV6-1 to TRBJ2-2; no definite D call. The germline V gene has CDR1 MNHNS and CDR2 SASEGT. There are 14 residues in the CDR3. The V end lost 8 bases, the J end lost 0 bases, and 10 bases lay between the germline ends.

The chain has TRBV11-2 and TRBJ2-5, with 10 bases fitting TRBD2. Germline CDR1 SGHAT, CDR2 FQNNGV. The J segment lost 1 base and the V segment lost 2 bases, leaving 10 bases of the junction unmatched. The CDR3 contains 18 residues. The CDR3 spells CASSLTSGMMPSQETQYF. The CDR3 DNA reads TGTGCCAGCAGCTTAACTAGCGGGATGATGCCTAGCCAAGAGACCCAGTACTTC.

The chain has TRBV10-3 and TRBJ2-1, with 8 bases aligning to TRBD2. Trimming cost V 6 bases and J 9 bases; bases outside gene matches: 13. Germline V lookup: CDR1 ENHRY, CDR2 SYGVKD. The CDR3 has 15 amino acids. The CDR3 DNA reads as TGTGCCATCAGGACCGGGACTAGTTATTCGGCTGAGCAGTTCTTC. Translated: CAIRTGTSYSAEQFF.

The gene calls are TRBV10-3 and TRBJ2-5, with D possibly called TRBD1 or TRBD2 (5 bases each). V shed 0 bases and J shed 2 bases, with 7 bases lying between them. Germline V gives CDR1 ENHRY, CDR2 SYGVKD. This CDR3 contains 14 residues. The CDR3 DNA follows: TGTGCCATCAGTGAGTCGGGACCTCAAGAGACCCAGTACTTC. This gives the protein CAISESGPQETQYF.

Here the CDR3 DNA reads TGCAGCGTTCTCAGGGGAACCGGGGAGCTGTTTTTT. It specifies CSVLRGTGELFF. The chain employs TRBV29-1 and TRBJ2-2; TRBD1 might be the D (6 bases). Germline lookup yields CDR1 SQVTM and CDR2 ANQGSEA. CDR3 length: 12 residues. V lost 5 bases and J 5 bases, leaving 9 bases between the germline ends.

The chain combines TRBV2 with TRBJ2-7; TRBD2 matches at 11 bases. V lost 7 bases, J lost 2 bases, and 4 bases stayed unmatched. From germline, CDR1 is SNHLY and CDR2 FYNNEI. The CDR3 length is 14 residues. CDR3 amino acids: CASTVSGRAYEQYF. The CDR3 region has the DNA TGTGCCAGCACGGTTAGCGGGAGGGCCTACGAGCAGTACTTC.

This clonotype was counted ten times or more. V gene TRBV2 combines with J gene TRBJ2-5; 9 bases map to TRBD2. With V trimmed by 4 bases and J by 5 bases, 5 bases remained unmatched. Germline-derived CDR1 and CDR2 are SNHLY and FYNNEI. This CDR3 has 14 residues. The CDR3 nucleotides are TGTGCCAGCAGTGTAGCGGGAGTTTTGGAGACCCAGTACTTC. The encoded protein is CASSVAGVLETQYF.

The V and J genes are TRBV3-1 and TRBJ1-1; TRBD1 matches at 7 bases. J lost 11 bases, V lost 5 bases, and 11 bases had no gene match. Germline V gene sequence: CDR1 LGHDT, CDR2 YNNKEL (reference sequence). This CDR3 comprises 13 residues. CDR3 nucleotides: TGTGCCAGCAGCTCACCAAGCCCCAGGGGGGCTTTCTTT. This gives the protein CASSSPSPRGAFF. Full variable domain (remainder filled in from reference TRBV3-1 and TRBJ1-1): DTAVSQTPKYLVTQMGNDKSIKCEQNLGHDTMYWYKQDSKKFLKIMFSYNNKELIINETVPNRFSPKSPDKAHLNLHINSLELGDSAVYFCASSSPSPRGAFFGQGTRLTVV.

The chain has TRBV20-1 and TRBJ2-7; D is perhaps TRBD2 (5 bases). Between the trimmed V and J ends, which lost 3 bases and 1 base, there was a span of 13 bases. The germline V gene has CDR1 DFQATT and CDR2 SNEGSKA (reference sequence). The CDR3 runs 14 residues. CDR3 nucleotides: TGCAGTGCTAGCCTACTAGAGGGATCCTACGAGCAGTACTTC. Encoded protein: CSASLLEGSYEQYF.

This clonotype has more than one count but fewer than ten. The J gene is TRBJ2-1, the V gene TRBV15; the match to TRBD1 covers 7 bases. The germline V gene has CDR1 LNHNV and CDR2 YYDKDF (reference sequence). The CDR3 spans 16 residues. V lost 1 base to trimming and J lost 1 base; unmatched junction nucleotides: 4. As DNA, the CDR3 is TGTGCCACCAGCAGAGGGGGGACAGCTTCCTACAATGAGCAGTTCTTC. Translating it yields CATSRGGTASYNEQFF.

This clonotype showed up just a few times. The genes are TRBV12-5 and TRBJ1-3; D uncertain. In germline, CDR1 is LGHNT, CDR2 FRNRAP. V was trimmed by 3 bases and J by 4 bases, leaving 10 bases between them. This CDR3 region has 14 residues. In DNA, the CDR3 is TGTGCTAGTGGTTTTCGGTCGTTCGGAAACACCATATATTTT. Its translation: CASGFRSFGNTIYF.

The chain combines TRBV20-1 with TRBJ1-6, with D uncertain. V lost 3 bases to trimming and J lost 7 bases, with 13 bases between them. Germline CDR1 DFQATT, CDR2 SNEGSKA (reference sequence). The CDR3 sequence is 14 residues long. The CDR3, as DNA: TGCAGTGCTAGGGTACGGGCAGCCAATTCACCCCTCCACTTT. It is translated as CSARVRAANSPLHF.

The rearrangement uses TRBV5-1 and TRBJ2-6, with a weak D call TRBD2 (6 bases). This CDR3 has 18 amino acids. Per germline, CDR1 SGHRS and CDR2 YFSETQ. The V end was cut by 4 bases, the J end by 0 bases, with 17 bases between. The CDR3 bases are TGCGCCAGCAGCCCCCTGGGGGAGGACGCCTCTGGGGCCAACGTCCTGACTTTC. Translation gives CASSPLGEDASGANVLTF.

The genes are TRBV7-3 and TRBJ1-6; 9 nucleotides agree with TRBD1. The CDR3 consists of 17 residues. The germline V gene encodes CDR1 SGHTA and CDR2 FQGTGA. V was clipped by 4 bases and J by 0 bases; unmatched bases: 4. The CDR3 loop reads CASSSGTGPSYNSPLHF. The CDR3 coding sequence is TGTGCCAGCAGCTCCGGGACAGGGCCCTCCTATAATTCACCCCTCCACTTT.

This sequence joins TRBV9 and TRBJ2-1; no definite D call. CDR3 size: 14 residues. The ends were cut back, 0 bases at V and 6 bases at J, with 10 bases in the middle. Germline lookup yields CDR1 SGDLS and CDR2 YYNGEE. The CDR3 is CASSVGSTLNEQFF. The CDR3 DNA follows: TGTGCCAGCAGCGTAGGCTCCACCCTCAATGAGCAGTTCTTC.